A selection of T cell receptor beta chains follows, all from one sample in a study of T cell repertoires in cytomegalovirus infection. TCRdb fed the reads into MiXCR, producing one record per CDR3 protein. The table includes about 200,000 distinct CDR3 sequences, 8% to 10% detected once. Sequenced input: PBMCs. The source of these receptors is a human donor in good health (CMV status not recorded). Some clones in this sample may be carry-over from other donors' samples. The CDR3 runs from the conserved cysteine through the conserved F or W. A D gene is named only where the DNA matches it firmly. Clone size appears in some rows only: once, few, many, or a class for an expanded clone.

.,TRBJ2-7,many,TRBV19,CASSTPGRNAYEQYF,TGTGCCAGTAGTACCCCCGGACGGAACGCCTACGAGCAGTACTTC
TRBD1,TRBJ1-2,.,TRBV2,CASSERTGNYGYTF,TGTGCCAGCAGTGAGCGGACAGGAAACTATGGCTACACCTTC
TRBD2,TRBJ2-5,many,TRBV15,CATSRDSGFRRFETQYF,TGTGCCACCAGCAGAGATAGCGGGTTCCGGAGATTCGAGACCCAGTACTTC
TRBD2,TRBJ2-5,many,TRBV20-1,CSASVGTFRREGYQETQYF,TGCAGTGCTTCCGTCGGGACTTTCCGACGGGAGGGGTACCAAGAGACCCAGTACTTC
TRBD2,TRBJ2-1,many,TRBV7-2,CASSLQGLAGSSYNEQFF,TGTGCCAGCAGCTTACAAGGACTAGCGGGATCCTCCTACAATGAGCAGTTCTTC
TRBD1,TRBJ1-2,many,TRBV11-2,CASSPGTGGGYTF,TGTGCCAGCAGCCCCGGGACAGGGGGCGGCTACACCTTC
.,TRBJ2-2,.,TRBV7-2,CASSLRAANTGELFF,TGTGCCAGCAGCTTAAGGGCAGCGAACACCGGGGAGCTGTTTTTT
.,TRBJ1-5,few,TRBV24-1,CATSVRGSQPQHF,TGTGCCACCAGTGTCAGGGGTAGCCAGCCCCAGCATTTT
TRBD2,TRBJ2-5,many,TRBV7-2,CASNKAGYQETQYF,TGTGCCAGCAACAAAGCGGGATACCAAGAGACCCAGTACTTC
TRBD2,TRBJ2-3,many,TRBV7-2,CASSFGGANTDTQYF,TGTGCCAGCAGCTTCGGGGGGGCCAACACAGATACGCAGTATTTT
.,TRBJ2-5,.,TRBV29-1,CSVATYQETQYF,TGCAGCGTTGCTACGTACCAAGAGACCCAGTACTTC
TRBD1,TRBJ2-7,many,TRBV5-5,CASSLEGTGPYEQYF,TGTGCCAGCAGCTTGGAAGGGACAGGGCCTTACGAGCAGTACTTC
.,TRBJ2-1,few,TRBV5-6,CASSLGPGTFLGSEQFF,TGTGCCAGCAGCTTGGGGCCCGGGACTTTCCTAGGTAGTGAGCAGTTCTTC
.,TRBJ2-5,many,TRBV6-2/TRBV6-3,CASSPWRGETQYF,TGTGCCAGCAGTCCCTGGAGGGGGGAGACCCAGTACTTC
.,TRBJ2-1,few,TRBV6-5,CASGTRGEQFF,TGTGCCAGCGGAACTCGTGGTGAGCAGTTCTTC
.,TRBJ1-2,many,TRBV12-5,CASGQGTNYGYTF,TGTGCTAGTGGCCAGGGAACTAACTATGGCTACACCTTC
.,TRBJ1-2,many,TRBV28,CASSPEGRGGYTF,TGTGCCAGCAGCCCGGAGGGAAGGGGTGGCTACACCTTC